This TCR beta chain was sequenced in a study of OX40 agonist ivuxolimab in advanced cancers. On this clone: What it recognizes is unknown.

Findings and caveats of the study: Low normalized T-cell clonal expansion was also seen in some nonresponders. Circulating CD4+ and CD8+ T cells showed clonal expansion by week 6 at 0.1 to 3.0 mg/kg. More expanded clones were seen, on average, in CD8+ T cells than in CD4+.

Germline V lookup: CDR1 SGHRS, CDR2 YFSETQ. This CDR3 has 14 residues. V was pared by 0 bases and J by 5 bases, with 11 bases between. Here immunoSEQ multiplex PCR was the method, and the copy in TCRdb shows in-frame clones only, minus some. The sample yields approximately 58,000 clones, around 75% seen once. The receptor comes from an adult with an advanced solid tumor such as melanoma, head and neck, liver or kidney cancer. This sample comprised CD4+ or CD8+ T cells sorted from blood, obtained in a trial of the OX40 agonist ivuxolimab. The chain has TRBV5-1 and TRBJ2-5, with D perhaps being TRBD1 or TRBD2 (6 bases each). The CDR3: CASSLGQAGETQYF. Here the CDR3 DNA reads TGCGCCAGCAGCTTGGGACAGGCGGGGGAGACCCAGTACTTC. The variable domain in full, completed from reference TRBV5-1 and TRBJ2-5, reads KAGVTQTPRYLIKTRGQQVTLSCSPISGHRSVSWYQQTPGQGLQFLFEYFSETQRNKGNFPGRFSGRQFSNSRSEMNVSTLELGDSALYLCASSLGQAGETQYFGPGTRLLVL.